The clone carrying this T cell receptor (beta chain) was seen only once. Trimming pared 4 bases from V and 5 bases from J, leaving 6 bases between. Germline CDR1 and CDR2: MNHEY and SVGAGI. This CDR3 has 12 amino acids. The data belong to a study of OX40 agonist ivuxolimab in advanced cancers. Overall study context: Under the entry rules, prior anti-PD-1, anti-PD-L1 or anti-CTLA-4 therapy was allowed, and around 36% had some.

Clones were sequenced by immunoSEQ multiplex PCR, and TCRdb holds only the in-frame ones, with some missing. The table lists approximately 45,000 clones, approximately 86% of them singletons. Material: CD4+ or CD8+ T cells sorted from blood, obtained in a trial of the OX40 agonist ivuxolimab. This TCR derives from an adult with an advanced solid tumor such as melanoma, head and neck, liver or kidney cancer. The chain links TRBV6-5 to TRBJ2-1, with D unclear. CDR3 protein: CASSSPNNEQFF. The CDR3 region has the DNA TGTGCCAGCAGTTCCCCAAACAATGAGCAGTTCTTC.